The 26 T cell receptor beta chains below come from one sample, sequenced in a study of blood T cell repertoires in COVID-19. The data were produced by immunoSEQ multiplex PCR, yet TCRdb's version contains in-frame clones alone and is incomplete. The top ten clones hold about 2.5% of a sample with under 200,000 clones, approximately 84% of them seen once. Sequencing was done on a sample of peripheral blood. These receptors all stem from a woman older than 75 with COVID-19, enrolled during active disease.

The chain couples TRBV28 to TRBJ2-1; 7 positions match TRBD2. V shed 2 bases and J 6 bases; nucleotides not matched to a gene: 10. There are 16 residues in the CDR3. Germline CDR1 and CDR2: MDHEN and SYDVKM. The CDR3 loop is CASSLVRAGSSNEQFF. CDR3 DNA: TGTGCCAGCAGTTTAGTAAGAGCGGGATCAAGCAATGAGCAGTTCTTC.

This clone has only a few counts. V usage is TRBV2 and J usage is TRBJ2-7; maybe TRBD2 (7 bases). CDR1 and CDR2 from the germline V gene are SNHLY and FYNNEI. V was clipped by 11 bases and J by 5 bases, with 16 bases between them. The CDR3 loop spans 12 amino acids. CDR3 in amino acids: CAGGGVWDEQYF. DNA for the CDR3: TGTGCCGGAGGGGGGGTTTGGGACGAGCAGTACTTC.

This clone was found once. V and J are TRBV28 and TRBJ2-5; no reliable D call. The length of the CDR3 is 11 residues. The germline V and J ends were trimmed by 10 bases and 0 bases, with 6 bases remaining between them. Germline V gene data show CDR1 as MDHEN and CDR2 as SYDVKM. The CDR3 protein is CAIGYQETQYF. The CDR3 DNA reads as TGTGCCATCGGGTACCAAGAGACCCAGTACTTC.

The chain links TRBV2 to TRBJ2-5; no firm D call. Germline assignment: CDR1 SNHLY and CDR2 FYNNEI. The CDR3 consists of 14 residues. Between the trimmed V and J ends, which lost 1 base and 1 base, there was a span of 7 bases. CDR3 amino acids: CASSEVTPQETQYF. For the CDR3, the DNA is TGTGCCAGCAGTGAAGTGACACCCCAAGAGACCCAGTACTTC.

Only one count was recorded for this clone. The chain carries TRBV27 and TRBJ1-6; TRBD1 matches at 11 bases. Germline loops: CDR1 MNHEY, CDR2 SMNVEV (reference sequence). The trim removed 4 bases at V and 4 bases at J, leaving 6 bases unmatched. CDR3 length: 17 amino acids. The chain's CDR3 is CASSYIGTGGYNSPLHF. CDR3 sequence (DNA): TGTGCCAGCAGTTACATCGGGACAGGGGGATATAATTCACCCCTCCACTTT.

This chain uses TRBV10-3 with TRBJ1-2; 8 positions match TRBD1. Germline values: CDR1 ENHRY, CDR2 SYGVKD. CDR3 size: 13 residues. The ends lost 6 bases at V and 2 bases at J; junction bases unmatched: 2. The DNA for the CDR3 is TGTGCCATCAGCGGACAGGGAAACTATGGCTACACCTTC. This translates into CAISGQGNYGYTF.

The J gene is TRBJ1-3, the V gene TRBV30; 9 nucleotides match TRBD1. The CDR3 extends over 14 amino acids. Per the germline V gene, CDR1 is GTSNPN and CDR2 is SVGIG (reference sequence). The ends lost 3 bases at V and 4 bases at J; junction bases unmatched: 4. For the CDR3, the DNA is TGTGCCTGGAGGGGACAGGGCTGGGGAAACACCATATATTTT. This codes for CAWRGQGWGNTIYF. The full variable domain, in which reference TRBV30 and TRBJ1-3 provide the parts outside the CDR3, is SQTIHQWPATLVQPVGSPLSLECTVEGTSNPNLYWYRQAAGRGLQLLFYSVGIGQISSEVPQNLSASRPQDRQFILSSKKLLLSDSGFYLCAWRGQGWGNTIYFGEGSWLTVV.

CDR3 in amino acids: CATSAGQGSPGGYGYTF. In DNA, the CDR3 is TGTGCCACCAGTGCCGGACAGGGGTCCCCTGGAGGCTATGGCTACACCTTC. The chain recombines TRBV24-1 with TRBJ1-2; 9 bases match TRBD1. The CDR3 has 17 amino acids. Germline V CDR1 and CDR2: KGHDR, SFDVKD. Trimming cost V 5 bases and J 4 bases; bases outside gene matches: 13.

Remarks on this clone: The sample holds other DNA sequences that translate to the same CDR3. CDR3 amino acids: CASSPEMNTEAFF. In DNA, the CDR3 is TGTGCCAGCTCACCGGAGATGAACACTGAAGCTTTCTTT. V is TRBV18 and J is TRBJ1-1; D unclear. Trimming shortened V by 3 bases and J by 0 bases, and 5 bases separated the two germline ends. Germline V lookup: CDR1 KGHSH, CDR2 LQKENI. The CDR3 contains 13 residues.

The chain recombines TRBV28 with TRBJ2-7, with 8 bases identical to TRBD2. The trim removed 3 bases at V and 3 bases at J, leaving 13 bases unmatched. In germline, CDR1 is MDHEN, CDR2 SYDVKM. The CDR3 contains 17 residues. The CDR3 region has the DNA TGTGCCAGCAGTTTGGTAGCGGCGGGAGGCTCTATCTACGAGCAGTACTTC. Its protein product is CASSLVAAGGSIYEQYF.

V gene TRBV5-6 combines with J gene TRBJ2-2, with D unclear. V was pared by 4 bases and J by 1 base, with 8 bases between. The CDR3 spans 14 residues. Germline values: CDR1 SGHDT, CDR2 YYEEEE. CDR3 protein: CASSRIRNTGELFF. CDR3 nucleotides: TGTGCCAGCAGCCGTATCCGGAACACCGGGGAGCTGTTTTTT.

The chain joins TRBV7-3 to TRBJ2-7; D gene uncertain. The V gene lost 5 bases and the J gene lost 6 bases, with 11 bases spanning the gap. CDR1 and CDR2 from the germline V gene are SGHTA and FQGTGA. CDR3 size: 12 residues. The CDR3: CASSAIGSEQYF. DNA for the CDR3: TGTGCCAGCAGCGCCATCGGGTCCGAGCAGTACTTC.

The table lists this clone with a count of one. CDR3 sequence: CASSELGADYGYTF. In DNA form, the CDR3 reads TGTGCCAGCAGTGAACTTGGGGCTGACTATGGCTACACCTTC. The chain employs TRBV2 and TRBJ1-2; D perhaps matches TRBD1 (5 bases). There are 14 residues in the CDR3. Between the trimmed V and J ends, which lost 2 bases and 3 bases, there was a span of 10 bases. Germline CDR1 is SNHLY and CDR2 is FYNNEI.

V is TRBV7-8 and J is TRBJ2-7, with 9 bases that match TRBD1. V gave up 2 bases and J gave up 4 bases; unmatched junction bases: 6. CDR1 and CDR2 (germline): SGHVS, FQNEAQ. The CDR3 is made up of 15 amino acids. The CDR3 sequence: CASSLLGQGRYEQYF. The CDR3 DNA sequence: TGTGCCAGCAGCTTATTGGGACAGGGTAGATACGAGCAGTACTTC.

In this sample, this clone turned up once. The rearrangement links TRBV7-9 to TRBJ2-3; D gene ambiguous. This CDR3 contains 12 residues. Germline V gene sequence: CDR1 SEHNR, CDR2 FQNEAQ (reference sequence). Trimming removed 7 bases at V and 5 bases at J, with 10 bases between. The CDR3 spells CASTLSGDTQYF. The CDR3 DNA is TGTGCCAGCACGCTAAGTGGAGATACGCAGTATTTT.

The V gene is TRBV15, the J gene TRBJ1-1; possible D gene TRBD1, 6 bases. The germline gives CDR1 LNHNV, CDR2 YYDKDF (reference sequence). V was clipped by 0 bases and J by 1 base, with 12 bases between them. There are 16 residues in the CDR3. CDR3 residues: CATSRDRGKRNTEAFF. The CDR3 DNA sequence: TGTGCCACCAGCAGAGATAGGGGGAAAAGGAACACTGAAGCTTTCTTT.

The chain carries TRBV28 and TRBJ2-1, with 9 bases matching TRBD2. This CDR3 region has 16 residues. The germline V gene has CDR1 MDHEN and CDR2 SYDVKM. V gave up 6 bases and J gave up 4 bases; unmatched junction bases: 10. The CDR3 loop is CASSKVAGALYNEQFF. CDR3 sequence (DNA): TGTGCCAGCAGCAAAGTAGCGGGAGCCCTTTACAATGAGCAGTTCTTC. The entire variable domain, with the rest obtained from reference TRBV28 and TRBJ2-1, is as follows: DVKVTQSSRYLVKRTGEKVFLECVQDMDHENMFWYRQDPGLGLRLIYFSYDVKMKEKGDIPEGYSVSREKKERFSLILESASTNQTSMYLCASSKVAGALYNEQFFGPGTRLTVL.

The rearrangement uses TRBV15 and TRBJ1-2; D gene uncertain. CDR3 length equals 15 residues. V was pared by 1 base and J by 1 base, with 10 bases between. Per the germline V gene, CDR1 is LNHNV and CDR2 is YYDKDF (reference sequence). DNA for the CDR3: TGTGCCACCAGCAGAGCCCCGGGTGATAACTATGGCTACACCTTC. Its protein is CATSRAPGDNYGYTF. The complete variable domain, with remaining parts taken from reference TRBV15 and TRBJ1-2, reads DAMVIQNPRYQVTQFGKPVTLSCSQTLNHNVMYWYQQKSSQAPKLLFHYYDKDFNNEADTPDNFQSRRPNTSFCFLDIRSPGLGDTAMYLCATSRAPGDNYGYTFGSGTRLTVV.

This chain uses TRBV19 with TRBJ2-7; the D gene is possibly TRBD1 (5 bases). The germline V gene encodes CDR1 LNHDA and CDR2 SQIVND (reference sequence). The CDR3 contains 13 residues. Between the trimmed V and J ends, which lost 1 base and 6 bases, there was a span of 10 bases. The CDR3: CASSIATESEQYF. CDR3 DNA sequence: TGTGCCAGTAGTATAGCGACAGAGTCCGAGCAGTACTTC.

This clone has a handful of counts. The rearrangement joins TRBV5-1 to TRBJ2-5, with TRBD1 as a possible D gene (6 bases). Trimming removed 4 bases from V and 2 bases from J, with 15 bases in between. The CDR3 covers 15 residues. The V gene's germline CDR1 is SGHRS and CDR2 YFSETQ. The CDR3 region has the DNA TGCGCCAGCAGCCCGCAACCCGGACAGCAAGAGACCCAGTACTTC. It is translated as CASSPQPGQQETQYF.

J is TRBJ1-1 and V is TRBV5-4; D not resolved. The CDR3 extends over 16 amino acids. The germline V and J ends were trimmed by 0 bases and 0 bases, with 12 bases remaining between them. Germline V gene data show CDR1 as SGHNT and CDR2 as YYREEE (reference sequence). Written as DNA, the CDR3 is TGTGCCAGCAGCTTGGGGAAACGGGGTATGAACACTGAAGCTTTCTTT. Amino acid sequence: CASSLGKRGMNTEAFF.

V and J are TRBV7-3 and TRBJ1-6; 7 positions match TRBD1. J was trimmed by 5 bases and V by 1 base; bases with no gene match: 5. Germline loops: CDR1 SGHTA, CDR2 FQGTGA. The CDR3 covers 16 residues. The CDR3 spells CASSLIGGTDNSPLHF. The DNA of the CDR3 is TGTGCCAGCAGCTTAATTGGGGGGACAGATAATTCACCCCTCCACTTT.

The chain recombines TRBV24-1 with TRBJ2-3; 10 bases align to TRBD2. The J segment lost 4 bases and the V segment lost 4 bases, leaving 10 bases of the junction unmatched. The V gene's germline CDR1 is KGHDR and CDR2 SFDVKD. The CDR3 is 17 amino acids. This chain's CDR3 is CATSDLVKRGGSDTQYF. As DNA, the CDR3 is TGTGCCACCAGTGACCTAGTCAAGCGGGGGGGGTCAGATACGCAGTATTTT.

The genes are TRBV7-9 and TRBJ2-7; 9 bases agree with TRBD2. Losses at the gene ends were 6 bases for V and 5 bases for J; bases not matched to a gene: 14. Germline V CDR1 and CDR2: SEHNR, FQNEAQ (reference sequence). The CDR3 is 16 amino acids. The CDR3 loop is CASRPHSGRDFHEQYF. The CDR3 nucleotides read TGTGCCAGCAGGCCCCATAGCGGGAGAGACTTTCACGAGCAGTACTTC.

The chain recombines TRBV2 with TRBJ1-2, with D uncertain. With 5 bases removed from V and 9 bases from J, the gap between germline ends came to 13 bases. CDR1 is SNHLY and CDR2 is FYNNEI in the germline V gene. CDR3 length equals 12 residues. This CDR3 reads CASSLTDSSYTF. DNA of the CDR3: TGTGCCAGCAGTCTTACGGACTCAAGCTACACCTTC.

The CDR3 sequence is CAWSGGSLYEQYF. The CDR3 DNA reads as TGTGCCTGGAGTGGCGGGAGCTTGTACGAGCAGTACTTC. The rearrangement uses TRBV30 and TRBJ2-7; 7 positions match TRBD2. The CDR3 extends over 13 amino acids. CDR1 is GTSNPN, CDR2 SVGIG, per germline (reference sequence). V dropped 1 base and J dropped 4; count of bases not matched to a gene: 4.